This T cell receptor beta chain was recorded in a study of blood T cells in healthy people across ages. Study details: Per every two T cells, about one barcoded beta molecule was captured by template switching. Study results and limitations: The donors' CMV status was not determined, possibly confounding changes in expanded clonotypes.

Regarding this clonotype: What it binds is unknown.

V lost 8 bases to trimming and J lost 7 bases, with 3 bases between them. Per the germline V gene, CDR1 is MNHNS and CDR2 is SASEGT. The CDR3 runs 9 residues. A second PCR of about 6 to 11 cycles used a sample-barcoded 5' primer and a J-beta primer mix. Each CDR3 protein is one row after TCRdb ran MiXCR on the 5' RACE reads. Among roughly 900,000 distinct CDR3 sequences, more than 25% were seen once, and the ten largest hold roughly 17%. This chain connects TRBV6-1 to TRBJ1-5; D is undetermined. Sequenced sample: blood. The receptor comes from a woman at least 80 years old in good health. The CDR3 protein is CASVQPQHF. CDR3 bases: TGTGCCAGCGTCCAGCCCCAGCATTTT.